Reported below is one TCR beta chain. Generated by immunoSEQ multiplex PCR, the TCRdb table keeps only in-frame clones and is missing some. This sample has about 190,000 clones, with around 80% found just once. This CDR3 has 15 amino acids. The V gene lost 6 bases and the J gene lost 0 bases, with 15 bases spanning the gap. Germline values: CDR1 MNHEY, CDR2 SVGAGI. These data belong to a study of blood T cell repertoires in COVID-19. About the study: The origin of the acute and convalescent COVID-19 samples was the United States, Italy and Spain. The cDNA or gDNA used as material had been derived from T cells, B-cell-depleted T cells, or PBMCs.

The specimen sequenced was peripheral blood. The gene calls are TRBV6-5 and TRBJ2-7, with TRBD1 as a possible D gene (6 bases). This sequence was found in a man aged 50 or older who had recovered from COVID-19. The CDR3 nucleotides are TGTGCCAGCAGAAAATACAGGGTTAGCTCCTACGAGCAGTACTTC. This sequence encodes CASRKYRVSSYEQYF.